These 12 T cell receptor beta chains came from one sample sequenced in a study of T cells in Graves' hyperthyroidism and ophthalmopathy. Amplified TCR beta CDR3 regions derived from RNA transcripts. The HTBI primer set served for first-round RT-PCR of the TCR CDR3. TCRdb re-called the multiplex PCR reads with MiXCR, one entry per CDR3 protein. This table has hundreds of thousands of distinct CDR3 sequences, about a third appearing once. The sample was blood. These receptors were obtained from a woman between 40 and 50 years old with Graves' hyperthyroidism.

This clonotype was observed at least ten times. V and J are TRBV9 and TRBJ1-1, with 7 bases matching TRBD1. V shed 8 bases and J 0 bases; nucleotides not matched to a gene: 7. The germline V gene encodes CDR1 SGDLS and CDR2 YYNGEE. The CDR3 spans 14 residues. CDR3 region: CASSGGQLNTEAFF. CDR3 sequence (DNA): TGTGCCAGTAGTGGGGGACAGCTGAACACTGAAGCTTTCTTT.

There are a few counts of this clonotype. This sequence joins TRBV12-3 or TRBV12-4 and TRBJ1-5; D gene ambiguous. V was pared by 5 bases and J by 0 bases, with 8 bases between. This CDR3 spans 14 amino acids. The CDR3 region has the DNA TGTGCCAGCAGTCGGGCGGGTAGCAATCAGCCCCAGCATTTT. Amino acids: CASSRAGSNQPQHF.

This clonotype was seen a handful of times. The chain uses TRBV24-1 and TRBJ1-5, with no clear D. The CDR3 length is 15 residues. The germline gives CDR1 KGHDR, CDR2 SFDVKD. Trimming took off 2 bases at V and 3 bases at J, with 10 bases between the two ends. DNA for the CDR3: TGTGCCACCAGTGATTCCCGATTGGCCAATCAGCCCCAGCATTTT. Amino acids: CATSDSRLANQPQHF.

This clonotype was observed many times. The gene calls are TRBV19 and TRBJ1-1, with D possibly matching TRBD1 (5 bases). Deletions cut 0 bases from V and 5 bases from J, with 13 bases between. CDR3 size: 15 residues. The germline CDR1 and CDR2 sequences are LNHDA and SQIVND (reference sequence). This CDR3 reads CASSIDGGLGTEAFF. CDR3 sequence (DNA): TGTGCCAGTAGTATAGACGGGGGGTTAGGGACTGAAGCTTTCTTT.

The rearrangement joins TRBV20-1 to TRBJ1-1; D might be TRBD1 (5 bases). Per germline, CDR1 DFQATT and CDR2 SNEGSKA (reference sequence). V gave up 4 bases and J gave up 9 bases, with 24 bases separating them. The CDR3 is made up of 15 amino acids. The CDR3 loop reads CSAMGLAGTEGKAFF. CDR3 in DNA: TGCAGTGCTATGGGGCTAGCGGGGACGGAAGGAAAAGCTTTCTTT.

Points on this clonotype: This clone may be a read error of a much larger clone one base away. The V and J genes are TRBV7-2 and TRBJ1-6; D is ambiguous. Germline values: CDR1 SGHTA, CDR2 FQGNSA. There are 15 residues in the CDR3. CDR3 DNA: TGTGCCAGCAGCGAGCAACGGAGATATAATCCACCCCTCCACTTT. Its protein product is CASSEQRRYNPPLHF.

The CDR3 sequence: CASSLGGLAGAPLQETQYF. Written as DNA, the CDR3 is TGTGCCAGCAGCTTAGGGGGACTAGCGGGAGCTCCCCTACAAGAGACCCAGTACTTC. This chain links TRBV7-2 with TRBJ2-5, with 14 bases matching TRBD2. The CDR3 is made up of 19 amino acids. The V gene end was trimmed by 1 base and the J gene end by 2 bases; junction bases not matched to a gene: 9. CDR1 SGHTA and CDR2 FQGNSA come from the germline V gene.

The chain employs TRBV12-3 or TRBV12-4 and TRBJ1-4, with D possibly matching TRBD1 (6 bases). The CDR3 totals 15 residues. The V gene lost 3 bases and the J gene lost 6 bases, with 14 bases spanning the gap. The CDR3, as DNA: TGTGCCAGCAGTTTGTTAGGGGGTTACGATGAAAAACTGTTTTTT. Translated, it gives CASSLLGGYDEKLFF.

This clonotype was seen many times. The chain uses TRBV2 and TRBJ1-5; D unresolved. Germline loops: CDR1 SNHLY, CDR2 FYNNEI. The CDR3 runs 14 residues. The V end was cut by 5 bases, the J end by 5 bases, with 13 bases between. CDR3 sequence: CASSKGRLDQPQHF. CDR3 coding DNA: TGTGCCAGCAGTAAGGGAAGGTTGGATCAGCCCCAGCATTTT.

The rearrangement links TRBV10-2 to TRBJ1-5; unclear D gene. Per the germline V gene, CDR1 is WSHSY and CDR2 is SAAADI. V dropped 2 bases and J dropped 2 bases, with 13 bases sitting between them. The length of the CDR3 is 16 residues. This CDR3 is CASSERLAGGNQPQHF. CDR3 DNA: TGCGCCAGCAGTGAGCGGTTGGCCGGAGGCAATCAGCCCCAGCATTTT.

V gene TRBV20-1 combines with J gene TRBJ2-1; 9 nucleotides line up with TRBD1. Trimming at V came to 6 bases and at J to 4 bases, leaving 4 bases not matched to a gene. The germline CDR1 and CDR2 sequences are DFQATT and SNEGSKA (reference sequence). The CDR3 consists of 13 residues. The CDR3 coding sequence is TGCAGTGCCGCCGGGACAGGGTACAATGAGCAGTTCTTC. Its translation is CSAAGTGYNEQFF.

With respect to this clonotype: An end of the junction does not agree with germline; a read error may underlie this. V and J are TRBV20-1 and TRBJ2-7; 9 bases match TRBD2. This CDR3 region has 13 residues. From germline, CDR1 is DFQATT and CDR2 SNEGSKA (reference sequence). Here the CDR3 DNA reads TGCAGTGCGTATAGCGGGAGTCAATACGGGCAGTACTTC. This encodes CSAYSGSQYGQYF.